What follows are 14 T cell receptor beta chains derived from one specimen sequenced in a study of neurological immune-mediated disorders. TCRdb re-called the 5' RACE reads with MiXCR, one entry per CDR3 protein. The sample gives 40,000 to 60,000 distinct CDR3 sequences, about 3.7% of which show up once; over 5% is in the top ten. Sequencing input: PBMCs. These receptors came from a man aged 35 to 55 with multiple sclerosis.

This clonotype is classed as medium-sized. The CDR3 here is CASSSQGTEQFF. The CDR3, as DNA: TGTGCCAGCAGCTCACAGGGGACTGAGCAGTTCTTC. The genes are TRBV7-3 and TRBJ2-1; TRBD1 matches 7 bases. Germline CDR1 SGHTA, CDR2 FQGTGA. This CDR3 has 12 residues. Germline trimming cut 4 bases from V and 9 bases from J; bases unmatched to any gene: 3.

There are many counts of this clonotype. The DNA of the CDR3 is TGTGCCAGCAGTTTAACGGGACAGGGGGCAGATACGCAGTATTTT. It translates to CASSLTGQGADTQYF. The chain joins TRBV12-3 or TRBV12-4 to TRBJ2-3, with 11 positions matching TRBD1. CDR3 length: 15 residues. V shed 2 bases, J shed 4 bases, and the junction held 2 bases outside the gene matches.

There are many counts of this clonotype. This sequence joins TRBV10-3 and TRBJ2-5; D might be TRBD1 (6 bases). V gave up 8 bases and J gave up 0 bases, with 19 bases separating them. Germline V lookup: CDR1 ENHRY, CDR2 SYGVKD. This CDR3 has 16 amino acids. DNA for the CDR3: TGTGCCATCTCCCCTTACAGGGAAGGGTACCAAGAGACCCAGTACTTC. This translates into CAISPYREGYQETQYF.

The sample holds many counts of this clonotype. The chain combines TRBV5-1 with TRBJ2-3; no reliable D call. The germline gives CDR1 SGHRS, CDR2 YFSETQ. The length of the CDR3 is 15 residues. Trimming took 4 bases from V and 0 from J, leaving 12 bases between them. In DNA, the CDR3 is TGCGCCAGCAGCGTGAGACAAATTAGCACAGATACGCAGTATTTT. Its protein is CASSVRQISTDTQYF.

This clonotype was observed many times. CDR3 region: CSAREPAGGYGYTF. The CDR3 DNA is TGCAGTGCTAGAGAACCGGCCGGCGGCTATGGCTACACCTTC. The chain links TRBV20-1 to TRBJ1-2; D ambiguous. The CDR3 length is 14 residues. Trimming took off 0 bases at V and 4 bases at J, with 12 bases between the two ends. CDR1 and CDR2 from the germline V gene are DFQATT and SNEGSKA (reference sequence).

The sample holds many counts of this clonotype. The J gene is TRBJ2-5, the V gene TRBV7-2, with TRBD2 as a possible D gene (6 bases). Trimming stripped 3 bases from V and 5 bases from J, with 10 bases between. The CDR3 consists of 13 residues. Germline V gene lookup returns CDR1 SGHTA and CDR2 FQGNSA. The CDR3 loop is CASSFMGGETQYF. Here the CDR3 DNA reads TGTGCCAGCAGCTTTATGGGGGGTGAGACCCAGTACTTC.

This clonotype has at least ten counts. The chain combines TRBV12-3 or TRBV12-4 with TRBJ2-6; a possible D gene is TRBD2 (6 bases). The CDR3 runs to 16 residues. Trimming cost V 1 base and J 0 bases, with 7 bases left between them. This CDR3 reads CASSLGRGSGANVLTF. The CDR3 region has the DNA TGTGCCAGCAGTTTAGGGCGGGGCTCTGGGGCCAACGTCCTGACTTTC.

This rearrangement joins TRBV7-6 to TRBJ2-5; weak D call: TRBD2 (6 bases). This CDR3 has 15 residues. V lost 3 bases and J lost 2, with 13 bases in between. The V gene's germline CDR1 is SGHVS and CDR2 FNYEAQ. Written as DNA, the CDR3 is TGTGCCAGCAGCTTGACTAGGACGGTACAAGAGACCCAGTACTTC. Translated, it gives CASSLTRTVQETQYF.

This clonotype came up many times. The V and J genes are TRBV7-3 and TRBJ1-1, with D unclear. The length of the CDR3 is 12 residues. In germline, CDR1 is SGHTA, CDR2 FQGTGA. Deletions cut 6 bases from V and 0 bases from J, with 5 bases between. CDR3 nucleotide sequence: TGTGCCAGCAGTCTCTTGAACACTGAAGCTTTCTTT. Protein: CASSLLNTEAFF.

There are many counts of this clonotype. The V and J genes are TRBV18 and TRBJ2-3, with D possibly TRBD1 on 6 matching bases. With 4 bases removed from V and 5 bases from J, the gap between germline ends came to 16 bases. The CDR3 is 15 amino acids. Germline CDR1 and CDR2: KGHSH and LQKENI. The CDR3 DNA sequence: TGTGCCAGCTCACGAGCGACAGGACGCGGAGATACGCAGTATTTT. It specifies CASSRATGRGDTQYF.

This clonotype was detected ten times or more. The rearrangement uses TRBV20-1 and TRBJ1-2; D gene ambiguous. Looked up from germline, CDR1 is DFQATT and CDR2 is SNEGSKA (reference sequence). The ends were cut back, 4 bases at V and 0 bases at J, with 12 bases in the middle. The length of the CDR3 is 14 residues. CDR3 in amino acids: CSAMSLRANYGYTF. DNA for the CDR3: TGCAGTGCTATGTCCCTAAGGGCTAACTATGGCTACACCTTC.

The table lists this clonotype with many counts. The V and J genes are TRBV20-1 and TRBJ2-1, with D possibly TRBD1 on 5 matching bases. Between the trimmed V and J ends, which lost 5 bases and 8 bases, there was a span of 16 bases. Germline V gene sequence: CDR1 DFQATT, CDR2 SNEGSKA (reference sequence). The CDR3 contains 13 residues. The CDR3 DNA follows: TGCAGTGCTGGGCAATGGGGCGCATATGAGCAGTTCTTC. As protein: CSAGQWGAYEQFF.

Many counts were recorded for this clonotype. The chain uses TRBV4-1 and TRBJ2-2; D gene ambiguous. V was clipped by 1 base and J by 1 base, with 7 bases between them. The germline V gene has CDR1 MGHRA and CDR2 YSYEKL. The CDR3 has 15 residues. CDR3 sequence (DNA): TGCGCCAGCAGCCAAGGCAGCTTGAACACCGGGGAGCTGTTTTTT. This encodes CASSQGSLNTGELFF.

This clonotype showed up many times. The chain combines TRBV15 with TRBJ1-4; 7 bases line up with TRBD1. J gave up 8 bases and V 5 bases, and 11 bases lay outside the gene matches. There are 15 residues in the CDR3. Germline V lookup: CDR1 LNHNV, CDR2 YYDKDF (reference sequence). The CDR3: CATSPRATGQEKLFF. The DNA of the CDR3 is TGTGCCACCAGCCCCCGAGCGACAGGGCAGGAAAAACTGTTTTTT. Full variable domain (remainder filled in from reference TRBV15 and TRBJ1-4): DAMVIQNPRYQVTQFGKPVTLSCSQTLNHNVMYWYQQKSSQAPKLLFHYYDKDFNNEADTPDNFQSRRPNTSFCFLDIRSPGLGDTAMYLCATSPRATGQEKLFFGSGTQLSVL.